This T cell receptor (beta chain) came from a study of cytomegalovirus exposure and HLA in healthy donors. About this clone itself: Its matching antigen is unknown.

With 60 Vbeta and 13 Jbeta primers, the PCR was carried out. The repertoire was sequenced with immunoSEQ multiplex PCR; TCRdb's copy has only in-frame clones and lacks some. The sample yields about 110,000 clones, approximately 80% seen once. Findings and caveats of the study: Accurate predictions that matched the HLA-A and HLA-B alleles of most subjects were reportedly made from TCR beta sequences. For TCR beta chains, V- and J-gene trimming was later linked to a missense DCLRE1C variant.

V shed 4 bases, J shed 4 bases, and the junction held 4 bases outside the gene matches. The CDR3 covers 13 residues. Germline assignment: CDR1 MNHEY and CDR2 SMNVEV (reference sequence). The genes are TRBV27 and TRBJ2-7; 7 positions agree with TRBD1. The clonotype comes from a male donor in good health and CMV-seronegative. Source material: PBMCs. The CDR3 DNA is TGTGCCAGCAGTTCCCGGGACAGATACGAGCAGTACTTC. It codes for CASSSRDRYEQYF.